This T cell receptor beta chain was profiled in a study of blood T cell repertoires in COVID-19. Study context: PBMCs, B-cell-depleted T cells, or T cells provided the cDNA or gDNA that made up the material.

Only in-frame clones appear in the TCRdb table, and some are missing; sequencing was by immunoSEQ multiplex PCR. The profile shows about 350,000 clones, around 86% of them singletons. After removal of 5 bases from V and 1 base from J, the junction contained 2 bases not matched to a gene. This CDR3 spans 15 amino acids. Germline V lookup: CDR1 SGHVS, CDR2 FQNEAQ. The sample taken for sequencing was peripheral blood. V usage is TRBV7-8 and J usage is TRBJ2-3; 11 bases are shared with TRBD2. The origin of this receptor is a woman in her forties or fifties with COVID-19, enrolled during active disease. DNA for the CDR3: TGTGCCAGCAGCCTACTAGCGGGAGGCACAGATACGCAGTATTTT. Its protein product is CASSLLAGGTDTQYF.